This T cell receptor (beta chain) was sequenced in a study of tumor-infiltrating lymphocytes in primary liver carcinoma. Germline V gene data show CDR1 as SGHNT and CDR2 as YYREEE (reference sequence). The CDR3 loop spans 15 amino acids. Scientists recovered RNA and DNA together from roughly 18-30 mg of unsorted bulk tissue. Production of TCR beta cDNA used around 500 ng total RNA together with a constant-region primer. Construction of TCR beta libraries relied on three successive nested multiplex PCR rounds employing slightly modified ARM-PCR. It was with TRBV1-TRBV30 forward primers and a C-beta reverse primer that the first two PCR rounds were run, at roughly 10 cycles each. One entry per CDR3 protein, called by TCRdb with MiXCR from the multiplex PCR reads. The sample carries around 120,000 distinct CDR3 sequences, approximately 71% recorded once. In regard to this clonotype: One junction end disagrees with the germline gene, perhaps due to a read error.

The gene calls are TRBV5-4 and TRBJ1-1, with a possible D match to TRBD1 (5 bases). The receptor comes from an older woman with primary liver carcinoma and hepatitis B virus infection. Input material: tumor-adjacent normal liver tissue. CDR3 sequence (DNA): TGTACCAGCAGCTTGGGACCATTGTCGAACACTAAAGCTTTCTTT. This gives the protein CTSSLGPLSNTKAFF.